This T cell receptor beta chain was identified in a study of human T cells and chemical hapten exposure. The sample holds many counts of this clonotype. Its antigen is not known. The CDR3 totals 15 residues. Germline V gene lookup returns CDR1 LNHDA and CDR2 SQIVND (reference sequence). Germline trimming cut 3 bases from V and 10 bases from J; bases unmatched to any gene: 10. TCRdb reprocessed the RACE reads via MiXCR and lists one record per CDR3 protein. The sample has tens of thousands of distinct CDR3 sequences, roughly 9.1% seen once; the top ten hold 3.6%. General study results and limits: Among expanded TCRs, significantly more large CDR3 similarity clusters formed than among controls.

Described time point: pre-sensitization, week 0. The treatment was: therapeutic diphenylcyclopropenone sensitization with weekly scalp DPC. This chain connects TRBV19 to TRBJ1-2; 11 bases fit TRBD1. The TCR was taken from a woman in her 40s with alopecia areata. Some clones in this sample may be carry-over from other donors' samples. Here the sequenced sample was whole blood, taken in connection with sensitization to the hapten diphenylcyclopropenone (DPC). The CDR3 DNA follows: TGTGCCAGTAGTATCATCCCGGGACAGGGGGTGTTCTACACCTTC. Amino acids: CASSIIPGQGVFYTF.